The rows below give T cell receptor beta chains drawn from one sample of a study of CD8+ T cells in alopecia areata. Clones were sequenced by immunoSEQ multiplex PCR, and TCRdb holds only the in-frame ones, with some missing. The sample includes around 100,000 clones, about 40% seen only once; the top ten take approximately 1.4%. What was sequenced was CD4+ T cells sorted from blood. Receptors originate from a human donor with alopecia areata. Each CDR3 is given with its conserved first and last residue. The D gene is left open where the match is weak. Rows may omit the clone size; those that give it use once, few, many or a size class.

TRBV7-2	-	-	TRBJ2-3	TGTGCCAGCAGCTTCTTCTTTGGGCGGACAGATACGCAGTATTTT	CASSFFFGRTDTQYF
TRBV6-5	-	-	TRBJ2-6	TGTGCCAGCAGTTACGAACGATCTGGGGCCAACGTCCTGACTTTC	CASSYERSGANVLTF
TRBV5-1	-	-	TRBJ2-7	TGCGCCAGCAGCTTGAAGACTGGTACCTACGAGCAGTACTTC	CASSLKTGTYEQYF
TRBV2	-	-	TRBJ2-1	TGTGCCAGCGGCCGAGGCAGAGACAATGAGCAGTTCTTC	CASGRGRDNEQFF
TRBV7-9	-	-	TRBJ2-5	TGTGCCAGCAGCTTAGGGACAGTTCAAGAGACCCAGTACTTC	CASSLGTVQETQYF
TRBV29-1	-	-	TRBJ1-2	TGCAGCGTTGATGGGGACAATGGCTACACCTTC	CSVDGDNGYTF
TRBV10-3	-	TRBD2	TRBJ2-7	TGTGCCATCAAGCCGAGCGGGGGGCCGTACGAGCAGTACTTC	CAIKPSGGPYEQYF
TRBV29-1	few	TRBD1	TRBJ1-1	TGCAGCGTTGGAGGGGGACAGGGAAACACTGAAGCTTTCTTT	CSVGGGQGNTEAFF
TRBV9	-	-	TRBJ2-5	TGTGCCAGCAGCGTAGACAGTCCCGAGACCCAGTACTTC	CASSVDSPETQYF
TRBV5-1	-	-	TRBJ2-5	TGCGCCAGCAGCTTAGGGATGGAGACCCAGTACTTC	CASSLGMETQYF
TRBV5-1	-	-	TRBJ2-1	TGCGCCAGCAGCTTGCAGGTTGGAGGAAATGAGCAGTTCTTC	CASSLQVGGNEQFF
TRBV30	-	-	TRBJ1-5	TGTGCCTGGAGTGTACGTAGCTGGGGCAGGGGCAATCAGCCCCAGCATTTT	CAWSVRSWGRGNQPQHF
TRBV7-2	-	TRBD2	TRBJ2-3	TGTGCCAGCAGCCCGCGTCGACTAGCGGGGGTTGAAGATACGCAGTATTTT	CASSPRRLAGVEDTQYF
TRBV6-6	few	-	TRBJ2-5	TGTGCCAGCAGTTACTCAGAGCGCGCCAGAGAGACCCAGTACTTC	CASSYSERARETQYF
TRBV2	-	TRBD2	TRBJ2-3	TGTGCCAGCAGCGAATGGGGAGCGGGGGGGGTCCGGGATACGCAGTATTTT	CASSEWGAGGVRDTQYF
TRBV18	few	TRBD1	TRBJ2-7	TGTGCCAGCTCACCGGACAGGACCTCCTACGAGCAGTACTTC	CASSPDRTSYEQYF
TRBV5-1	-	-	TRBJ1-1	TGCGCCAGCAACGCCGGCAGGAACACTGAAGCTTTCTTT	CASNAGRNTEAFF
TRBV5-1	-	TRBD1	TRBJ2-7	TGCGCCAGCAGCTGGGGGGACAGGAAAGCCTACGAGCAGTACTTC	CASSWGDRKAYEQYF
TRBV9	few	TRBD2	TRBJ2-5	TGTGCCAGCAGCTTCCGGACTAGTCCACGCCTGTACTTC	CASSFRTSPRLYF
TRBV6-5	-	-	TRBJ1-2	TGTGCCAGCAGTTACTCGGGGGGCTTCGGCTATGGCTACACCTTC	CASSYSGGFGYGYTF
TRBV7-2	-	-	TRBJ1-4	TGTGCCAGCAGCTTCTCTAATGAAAAACTGTTTTTT	CASSFSNEKLFF
TRBV7-2	-	-	TRBJ2-3	TGTGCCAGCAGCTTATGGCTCACAGATACGCAGTATTTT	CASSLWLTDTQYF
TRBV6-4	-	-	TRBJ1-1	TGTGCCAGCAGTGCATCGATGAACACTGAAGCTTTCTTT	CASSASMNTEAFF
TRBV7-2	-	TRBD1	TRBJ1-5	TGTGCCAGCAGCTACAGGGGGCATCAGCCCCAGCATTTT	CASSYRGHQPQHF
TRBV5-1	-	-	TRBJ2-3	TGCGCCAGCAGCTACCGATGGGGAATGGATAAAGATACGCAGTATTTT	CASSYRWGMDKDTQYF
TRBV27	once	-	TRBJ1-2	TGTGCCAGCAGTGCCCAGGGCTATGGCTACACCTTC	CASSAQGYGYTF
TRBV27	few	-	TRBJ1-5	TGTGCCAGCAGTCTACGTCAGGGCAATCAGCCCCAGCATTTT	CASSLRQGNQPQHF
TRBV7-9	few	TRBD2	TRBJ2-5	TGTGCCAGCAGCTTGACTAGCGCTCAAGAGACCCAGTACTTC	CASSLTSAQETQYF
TRBV4-1	few	TRBD2	TRBJ2-1	TGCGCCAGCAGCCAAACCCACCCAATAGCGGGAGGGAGTATTGAGCAGTTCTTC	CASSQTHPIAGGSIEQFF
TRBV27	-	-	TRBJ2-3	TGTGCCAGCAGTTCGTACACAGATACGCAGTATTTT	CASSSYTDTQYF
TRBV5-1	-	-	TRBJ1-6	TGCGCCAGCAGAGTCGGACAGAATAATTCACCCCTCCACTTT	CASRVGQNNSPLHF
TRBV15	few	-	TRBJ2-5	TGTGCCACCAGCAGGGGGACGACAGCTACCCAGTACTTC	CATSRGTTATQYF
TRBV7-9	-	-	TRBJ2-5	TGTGCCAGCAGCTCCCGATCGGGGGCCGGGGAGACCCAGTACTTC	CASSSRSGAGETQYF
TRBV30	many	TRBD2	TRBJ2-7	TGTGCCTGGAGTGTGTCTAGCGGGGGGGCCTACGAGCAGTACTTC	CAWSVSSGGAYEQYF
TRBV30	-	-	TRBJ2-7	TGTGCCTGGAGTGTACCCAGCGAGCAGTACTTC	CAWSVPSEQYF
TRBV6-5	-	-	TRBJ2-3	TGTGCCAGCAGTAGCGGGCCCCCAGCAGATACGCAGTATTTT	CASSSGPPADTQYF
TRBV4-1	-	-	TRBJ2-3	TGCGCCAGCAGCCAACTGGGGGGCACAGATACGCAGTATTTT	CASSQLGGTDTQYF
TRBV2	-	-	TRBJ2-5	TGTGCCAGCAGTGATGGGCGTGGCCACAATAAGGCCTTTGGAGAGACCCAGTACTTC	CASSDGRGHNKAFGETQYF
TRBV4-1	-	-	TRBJ2-7	TGCGCCAGCAGCCAACCCGGACCGAGCTCCTACGAGCAGTACTTC	CASSQPGPSSYEQYF
TRBV27	-	TRBD1	TRBJ2-2	TGTGCCAGCAGAGCTATACAGGGGCACGGGGAGCTGTTTTTT	CASRAIQGHGELFF
TRBV4-3	-	TRBD1	TRBJ2-7	TGCGCCAGCAGCCAAGAATTGACAGGGGGGCGCGAGCAGTACTTC	CASSQELTGGREQYF
TRBV7-9	-	-	TRBJ2-5	TGTGCCAGCAGCTTCGTAGGGGGGCGCAGCTACTTC	CASSFVGGRSYF
TRBV18	many	-	TRBJ1-4	TGTGCCAGCTCATCGTTAGGGGAAAAACTGTTTTTT	CASSSLGEKLFF
TRBV4-1	-	-	TRBJ1-6	TGCGCCAGCAGCCAAGTATGGGGGTTAAATTCACCCCTCCACTTT	CASSQVWGLNSPLHF
TRBV30	-	TRBD1	TRBJ2-1	TGTGCCTGGGAAGACAGGGACTCCTACAATGAGCAGTTCTTC	CAWEDRDSYNEQFF
TRBV27	-	TRBD1	TRBJ2-1	TGTGCCAGCAGTAGACAGGGGAGTTCCTACAATGAGCAGTTCTTC	CASSRQGSSYNEQFF
TRBV18	-	-	TRBJ1-1	TGTGCCAGCTCACCACAAACCAGCTCGATGAACACTGAAGCTTTCTTT	CASSPQTSSMNTEAFF
TRBV4-3	-	TRBD2	TRBJ2-3	TGCGCCAGCAGCCAGGCTAGCGGGGCCGATACGCAGTATTTT	CASSQASGADTQYF
TRBV5-1	-	-	TRBJ1-2	TGCGCCAGCAGCACGGACAGTTATCCGGGAGGCTACACCTTC	CASSTDSYPGGYTF
TRBV29-1	few	-	TRBJ2-3	TGCAGCGCCGGGACACCGGGCAGGACGCAGTATTTT	CSAGTPGRTQYF
TRBV15	-	-	TRBJ1-5	TGTGCCACCAGCGAGACCGTAAATCAGCCCCAGCATTTT	CATSETVNQPQHF
TRBV6-6	-	-	TRBJ2-1	TGTGCCAGCAGTTACTCGAGTTCCCCTCAGTTCTTC	CASSYSSSPQFF
TRBV27	once	TRBD1	TRBJ2-7	TGTGCCAGCCGAAGCCGGGACAGAACCTCCTACGAGCAGTACTTC	CASRSRDRTSYEQYF
TRBV28	few	TRBD1	TRBJ2-5	TGTGCCAGCAGAAGGACAGGGAACCAAGAGACCCAGTACTTC	CASRRTGNQETQYF
TRBV5-1	-	-	TRBJ2-7	TGCGCCAGCAGCTTTTCTGGGACGTCTTCCTACGAGCAGTACTTC	CASSFSGTSSYEQYF
TRBV25-1	-	TRBD2	TRBJ2-3	TGTGCCAGCAACGCCCAGCGGGAGGAGCGGGCCACAGATACGCAGTATTTT	CASNAQREERATDTQYF
TRBV2	few	-	TRBJ1-5	TGTGCCAGCAGCGACAGGTTTAGCAATCAGCCCCAGCATTTT	CASSDRFSNQPQHF
TRBV30	-	-	TRBJ1-2	TGTGCCTGGACAGGGTTCGGTGGCTACACCTTC	CAWTGFGGYTF
TRBV7-8	few	TRBD1	TRBJ1-6	TGTGCCAGCAGCGGGACAGGGGGCATGACACCCCTCCACTTT	CASSGTGGMTPLHF
TRBV7-2	few	TRBD1	TRBJ2-5	TGTGCCAGCAGCTCAGTAACAGGGGTCCAAGAGACCCAGTACTTC	CASSSVTGVQETQYF